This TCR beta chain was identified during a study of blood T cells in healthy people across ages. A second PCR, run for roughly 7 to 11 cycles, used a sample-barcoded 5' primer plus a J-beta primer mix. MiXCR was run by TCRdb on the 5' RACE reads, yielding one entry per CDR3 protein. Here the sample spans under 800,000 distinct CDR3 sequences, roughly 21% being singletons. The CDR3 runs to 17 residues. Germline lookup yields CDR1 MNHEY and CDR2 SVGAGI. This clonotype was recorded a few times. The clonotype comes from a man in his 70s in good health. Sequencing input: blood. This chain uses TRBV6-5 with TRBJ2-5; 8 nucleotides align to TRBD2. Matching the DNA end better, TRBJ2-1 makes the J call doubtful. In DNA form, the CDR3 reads TGTGCCAGCAGTTACTTGGCCAGCGGGAGACCGGGGAATGAGCAGTTCTTC. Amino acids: CASSYLASGRPGNEQFF.